This TCR beta chain was recovered during a study of T cells after yellow fever vaccination. Overall study findings and caveats: Contaminating bulk clonotypes could be abundant in FACS-sorted repertoires. A faster peak, day 5 versus 15, was reached by the weaker secondary response. Across the CD4 and CD8 compartments, a small share of clonotypes was present in both.

This clonotype was observed many times. Its antigen is unknown. Trimming removed 6 bases at V and 4 bases at J, with 13 bases between. The CDR3 covers 14 residues. The TCR cDNA carried a universal primer site and UMIs from 5'RACE template switching. TCRdb re-called the 5' RACE reads with MiXCR, one entry per CDR3 protein. This table holds approximately 300,000 distinct CDR3 sequences, about 10% found once. Specimen: CD4+ T cells sorted from PBMCs, collected 45 days after the yellow fever booster vaccination. This receptor was taken from a man aged 18 to 29 who received the YFV17D yellow fever vaccine. The chain combines TRBV12-3 or TRBV12-4 with TRBJ1-3; possibly TRBD1 for D (6 bases). The CDR3 nucleotides are TGTGCCAGCAGACACCCGGGACAAGGAAACACCATATATTTT. It is translated as CASRHPGQGNTIYF.